These 17 T cell receptor beta chains were sequenced from one sample in a study of blood T cell repertoires in COVID-19. Here immunoSEQ multiplex PCR was the method, and the copy in TCRdb shows in-frame clones only, minus some. The repertoire holds about 290,000 clones, under 90% seen once, with 1.5% to 2% in the top ten. The sequencing sample was made of PBMCs or T cells enriched from blood (not recorded which). These receptors were collected from a woman aged 35 to 49 who had recovered from COVID-19.

The chain recombines TRBV2 with TRBJ1-2; D is perhaps TRBD1 (6 bases). Germline V gives CDR1 SNHLY, CDR2 FYNNEI. CDR3 length equals 12 residues. V shed 5 bases and J shed 5 bases, with 9 bases lying between them. The CDR3 sequence is CASSQTGYGYTF. CDR3 nucleotides: TGTGCCAGCAGTCAGACAGGTTATGGCTACACCTTC. Together with reference TRBV2 and TRBJ1-2, the CDR3 gives the full variable domain: EPEVTQTPSHQVTQMGQEVILRCVPISNHLYFYWYRQILGQKVEFLVSFYNNEISEKSEIFDDQFSVERPDGSNFTLKIRSTKLEDSAMYFCASSQTGYGYTFGSGTRLTVV.

CDR3 protein: CASSPRTGINSPLHF. For the CDR3, the DNA is TGTGCCAGCAGCCCACGGACAGGGATCAATTCACCCCTCCACTTT. The chain carries TRBV6-5 and TRBJ1-6; 8 nucleotides align to TRBD1. The trim removed 6 bases at V and 7 bases at J, leaving 8 bases unmatched. This CDR3 contains 15 residues. Germline loops: CDR1 MNHEY, CDR2 SVGAGI.

The chain employs TRBV6-5 and TRBJ1-1; 7 bases line up with TRBD1. The CDR3 runs 14 residues. Trimming cost V 5 bases and J 5 bases; bases outside gene matches: 8. Germline-derived CDR1 and CDR2 are MNHEY and SVGAGI. CDR3 in amino acids: CASSQKIQGTEAFF. In DNA, the CDR3 is TGTGCCAGCAGTCAGAAAATACAGGGGACTGAAGCTTTCTTT.

The CDR3 loop reads CASSESDETGYYGYTF. In DNA form, the CDR3 reads TGTGCCAGCAGTGAATCGGATGAAACAGGGTACTATGGCTACACCTTC. The chain combines TRBV25-1 with TRBJ1-2; TRBD1 might be the D (6 bases). Germline V gene lookup returns CDR1 MGHDK and CDR2 SYGVNS. V was shortened by 1 base and J by 3 bases, with 15 bases between the two germline ends. This CDR3 comprises 16 residues.

The chain is built from TRBV4-3 and TRBJ1-2, with D uncertain. The CDR3 is made up of 14 amino acids. The germline V gene has CDR1 LGHNA and CDR2 YSLEER. V lost 0 bases to trimming and J lost 3 bases, with 8 bases between them. CDR3 nucleotide sequence: TGCGCCAGCAGCCAAGACAGGCAGGACTATGGCTACACCTTC. This codes for CASSQDRQDYGYTF.

The rearrangement joins TRBV5-1 to TRBJ1-1; D unresolved. With 0 bases removed from V and 7 bases from J, the gap between germline ends came to 10 bases. The CDR3 spans 13 residues. CDR1 and CDR2 from the germline V gene are SGHRS and YFSETQ. CDR3 residues: CASSLDPSGEAFF. The CDR3 DNA sequence: TGCGCCAGCAGCTTGGACCCCTCGGGTGAAGCTTTCTTT.

The rearrangement uses TRBV21-1 and TRBJ1-2; TRBD1 was called by the table and not checked on the DNA. TRBV21-1 is a pseudogene. CDR3 length equals 13 residues. For the CDR3, the DNA is TGTGCCAGCAGGGGGACAGCCCACTATGGCTACACCTTC. Protein: CASRGTAHYGYTF.

The rearrangement links TRBV2 to TRBJ1-1, with D perhaps matching TRBD1 (6 bases). CDR1 is SNHLY and CDR2 is FYNNEI in the germline V gene. Trimming removed 6 bases at V and 5 bases at J, with 13 bases between. CDR3 length: 13 amino acids. This CDR3 is CASRQGPSTEAFF. Written as DNA, the CDR3 is TGTGCCAGCAGACAGGGCCCATCGACTGAAGCTTTCTTT.

This chain links TRBV9 with TRBJ2-7, with D maybe TRBD1 (5 bases). Per the germline V gene, CDR1 is SGDLS and CDR2 is YYNGEE. There are 15 residues in the CDR3. Trimming removed 0 bases at V and 2 bases at J, with 12 bases between. The CDR3 loop is CASSVGPGNAYEQYF. The CDR3 DNA is TGTGCCAGCAGCGTAGGACCAGGGAACGCCTACGAGCAGTACTTC.

The V gene is TRBV4-1, the J gene TRBJ1-2; weak D call: TRBD1 (5 bases). The CDR3 has 15 residues. The V end was cut by 1 base, the J end by 3 bases, with 12 bases between. CDR1 is MGHRA, CDR2 YSYEKL, per germline. The CDR3 nucleotides read TGCGCCAGCAGCCAAGTCATGACAGCCTACTATGGCTACACCTTC. It is translated as CASSQVMTAYYGYTF.

This clone was counted between two and nine times. The V and J genes are TRBV4-1 and TRBJ1-1; D might be TRBD1 (5 bases). Per germline, CDR1 MGHRA and CDR2 YSYEKL. V was cut by 1 base and J by 1 base, with 16 bases left in between. The CDR3 runs to 17 residues. CDR3 coding DNA: TGCGCCAGCAGCCAAGGGCTGGGGCGGCCTGAGAACACTGAAGCTTTCTTT. Protein sequence: CASSQGLGRPENTEAFF.

The genes are TRBV19 and TRBJ2-4; 10 nucleotides align to TRBD1. In germline, CDR1 is LNHDA, CDR2 SQIVND (reference sequence). This CDR3 is 15 amino acids long. Trimming removed 6 bases from V and 6 bases from J; junction bases left unmatched: 8. Here the CDR3 reads CASSSFRDRGNIQYF. DNA for the CDR3: TGTGCCAGTAGCTCCTTCCGGGACAGGGGAAACATTCAGTACTTC.

CDR3 protein: CASSGSTQYLAKNIQYF. The CDR3 DNA reads TGCGCCAGCAGTGGATCGACACAATATCTAGCCAAAAACATTCAGTACTTC. The J gene is TRBJ2-4, the V gene TRBV10-1, with no clear D. The CDR3 consists of 17 residues. Germline CDR1 is WNHNN and CDR2 is SYGVQD (reference sequence). V lost 4 bases, J lost 0 bases, and 16 bases lay in between.

The chain employs TRBV4-2 and TRBJ1-3, with TRBD1 identical over 9 bases. This CDR3 is built from 16 residues. Germline loops: CDR1 LGHNA, CDR2 YNFKEQ. Losses at the gene ends were 4 bases for V and 0 bases for J; bases not matched to a gene: 4. The CDR3 DNA sequence: TGTGCCAGCAGCCCAGGACAGGGGCCCTCTGGAAACACCATATATTTT. Translation gives CASSPGQGPSGNTIYF.

The chain uses TRBV19 and TRBJ2-1, with TRBD2 matching 9 bases. The length of the CDR3 is 13 residues. Germline CDR1 LNHDA, CDR2 SQIVND (reference sequence). The CDR3 region has the DNA TGTGCTGTTAGCGGGACTAGCCACAATGAGCAGTTCTTC. This translates into CAVSGTSHNEQFF.

J is TRBJ2-1 and V is TRBV24-1; TRBD1 aligns across 11 bases. Germline CDR1 KGHDR, CDR2 SFDVKD. The CDR3 sequence is 15 residues long. V dropped 5 bases and J dropped 8; count of bases not matched to a gene: 7. In nucleotides, the CDR3 is TGTGCCACCAGTGCCGGGACAGGGGGTTTCTATGAGCAGTTCTTC. It codes for CATSAGTGGFYEQFF.

The chain is built from TRBV6-2 or TRBV6-3 and TRBJ1-5, with 7 bases matching TRBD1. Germline V gives CDR1 MNHEY, CDR2 SVGEGT. There are 13 residues in the CDR3. V lost 5 bases, J lost 6 bases, and 4 bases stayed unmatched. The chain's CDR3 is CASSDTGVQPQHF. DNA for the CDR3: TGTGCCAGCAGTGATACAGGGGTTCAGCCCCAGCATTTT.